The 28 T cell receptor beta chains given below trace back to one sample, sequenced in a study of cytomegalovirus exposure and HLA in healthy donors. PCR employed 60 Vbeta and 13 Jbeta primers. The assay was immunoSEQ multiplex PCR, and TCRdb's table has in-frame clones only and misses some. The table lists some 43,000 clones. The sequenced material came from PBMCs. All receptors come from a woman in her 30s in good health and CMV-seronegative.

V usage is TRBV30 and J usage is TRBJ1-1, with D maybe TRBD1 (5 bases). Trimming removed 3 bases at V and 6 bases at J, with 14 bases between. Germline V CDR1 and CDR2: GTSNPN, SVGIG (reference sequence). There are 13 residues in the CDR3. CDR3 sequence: CAWRRVWGAEAFF. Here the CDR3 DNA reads TGTGCCTGGAGAAGGGTTTGGGGGGCTGAAGCTTTCTTT.

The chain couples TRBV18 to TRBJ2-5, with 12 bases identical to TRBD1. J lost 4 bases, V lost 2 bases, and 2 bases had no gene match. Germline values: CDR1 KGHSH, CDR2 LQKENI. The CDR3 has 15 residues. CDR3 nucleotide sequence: TGTGCCAGCTCACCAGGGACAGGGGGCCGAGAGACCCAGTACTTC. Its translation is CASSPGTGGRETQYF.

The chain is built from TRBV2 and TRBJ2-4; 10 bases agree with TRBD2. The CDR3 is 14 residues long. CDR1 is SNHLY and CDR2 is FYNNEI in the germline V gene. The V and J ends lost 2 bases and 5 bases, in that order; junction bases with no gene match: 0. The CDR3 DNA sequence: TGTGCCAGCAGTGAACTAGCGGGGGAAAACATTCAGTACTTC. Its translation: CASSELAGENIQYF.

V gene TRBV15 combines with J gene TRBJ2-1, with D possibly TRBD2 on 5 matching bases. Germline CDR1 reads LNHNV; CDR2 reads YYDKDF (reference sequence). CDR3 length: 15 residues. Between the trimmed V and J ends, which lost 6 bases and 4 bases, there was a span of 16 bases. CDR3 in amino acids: CATRFSGVGYNEQFF. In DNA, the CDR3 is TGTGCCACCAGGTTCAGCGGAGTGGGGTACAATGAGCAGTTCTTC.

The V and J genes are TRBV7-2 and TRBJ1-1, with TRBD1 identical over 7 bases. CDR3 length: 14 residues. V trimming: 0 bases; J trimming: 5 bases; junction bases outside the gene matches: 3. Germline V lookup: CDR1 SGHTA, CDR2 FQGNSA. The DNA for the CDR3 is TGTGCCAGCAGCTTAGCAGGGGGCGGTACTGAAGCTTTCTTT. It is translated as CASSLAGGGTEAFF.

DNA of the CDR3: TGTGCCAGTAAGGGGACAGGAACTTCTACCTCTGGAAACACCATATATTTT. Translation gives CASKGTGTSTSGNTIYF. The genes are TRBV19 and TRBJ1-3, with 8 bases lining up with TRBD1. Germline V gene data show CDR1 as LNHDA and CDR2 as SQIVND (reference sequence). This CDR3 contains 17 residues. V was clipped by 7 bases and J by 0 bases; unmatched bases: 11.

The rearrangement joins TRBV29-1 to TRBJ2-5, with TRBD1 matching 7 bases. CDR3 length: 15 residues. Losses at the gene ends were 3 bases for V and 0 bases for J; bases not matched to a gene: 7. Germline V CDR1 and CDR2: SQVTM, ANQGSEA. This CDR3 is CSVEGQLLYQETQYF. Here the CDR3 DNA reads TGCAGCGTTGAGGGACAGCTTTTGTACCAAGAGACCCAGTACTTC.

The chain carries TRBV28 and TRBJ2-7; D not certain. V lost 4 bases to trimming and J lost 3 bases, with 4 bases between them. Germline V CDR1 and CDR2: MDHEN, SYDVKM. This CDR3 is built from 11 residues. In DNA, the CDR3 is TGTGCCAGCAGTTCAAACTACGAGCAGTACTTC. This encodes CASSSNYEQYF.

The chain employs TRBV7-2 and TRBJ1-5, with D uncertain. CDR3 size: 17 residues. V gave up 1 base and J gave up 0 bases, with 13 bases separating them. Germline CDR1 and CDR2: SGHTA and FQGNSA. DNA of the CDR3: TGTGCCAGCAGCTTAGGGGGAGCGGTCTATAGCAATCAGCCCCAGCATTTT. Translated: CASSLGGAVYSNQPQHF.

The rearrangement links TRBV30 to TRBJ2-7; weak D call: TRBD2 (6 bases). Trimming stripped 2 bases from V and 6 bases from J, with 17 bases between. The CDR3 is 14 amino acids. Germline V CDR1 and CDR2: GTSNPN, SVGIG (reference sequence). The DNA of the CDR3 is TGTGCCTGGAGTTTGGGAGGTGTCGGGGGCGAGCAGTACTTC. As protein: CAWSLGGVGGEQYF. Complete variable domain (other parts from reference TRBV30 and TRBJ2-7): SQTIHQWPATLVQPVGSPLSLECTVEGTSNPNLYWYRQAAGRGLQLLFYSVGIGQISSEVPQNLSASRPQDRQFILSSKKLLLSDSGFYLCAWSLGGVGGEQYFGPGTRLTVT.

CDR3 sequence (DNA): TGCGCCAGCAGCTTGGCCGGGGGGCGGGTTACTGAAGCTTTCTTT. Protein sequence: CASSLAGGRVTEAFF. The J gene is TRBJ1-1, the V gene TRBV5-1; D may be TRBD1 (6 bases). CDR3 size: 15 residues. Germline lookup yields CDR1 SGHRS and CDR2 YFSETQ. Trimming pared 0 bases from V and 5 bases from J, leaving 14 bases between.

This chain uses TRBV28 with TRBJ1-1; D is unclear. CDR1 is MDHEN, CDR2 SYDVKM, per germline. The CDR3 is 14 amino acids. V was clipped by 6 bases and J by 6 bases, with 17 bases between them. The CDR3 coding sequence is TGTGCCAGCAGGGTTGAGGGCTACTCCTCTGAAGCTTTCTTT. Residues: CASRVEGYSSEAFF.

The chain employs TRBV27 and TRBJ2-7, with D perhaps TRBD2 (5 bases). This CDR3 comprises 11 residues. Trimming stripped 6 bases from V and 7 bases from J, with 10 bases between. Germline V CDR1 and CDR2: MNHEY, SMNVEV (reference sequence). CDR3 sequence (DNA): TGTGCCAGCAGGACTAATCAGGAGCAGTACTTC. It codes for CASRTNQEQYF.

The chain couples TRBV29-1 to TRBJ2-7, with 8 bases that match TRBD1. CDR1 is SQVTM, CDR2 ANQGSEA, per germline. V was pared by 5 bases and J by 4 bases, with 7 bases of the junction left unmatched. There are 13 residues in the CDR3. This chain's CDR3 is CSVRDGTGYEQYF. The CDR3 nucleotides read TGCAGCGTTCGGGATGGGACAGGATACGAGCAGTACTTC.

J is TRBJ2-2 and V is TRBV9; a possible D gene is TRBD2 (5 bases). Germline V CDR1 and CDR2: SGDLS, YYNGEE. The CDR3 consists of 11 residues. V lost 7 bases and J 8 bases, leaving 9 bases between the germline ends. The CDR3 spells CASGEGGELFF. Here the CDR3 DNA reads TGTGCCAGCGGAGAGGGTGGGGAGCTGTTTTTT.

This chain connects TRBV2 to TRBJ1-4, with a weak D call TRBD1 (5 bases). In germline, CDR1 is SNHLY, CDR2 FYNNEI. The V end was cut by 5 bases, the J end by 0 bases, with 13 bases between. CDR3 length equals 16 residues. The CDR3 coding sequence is TGTGCCAGCAGTCGGCGTGGGGGGGCAACTAATGAAAAACTGTTTTTT. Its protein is CASSRRGGATNEKLFF.

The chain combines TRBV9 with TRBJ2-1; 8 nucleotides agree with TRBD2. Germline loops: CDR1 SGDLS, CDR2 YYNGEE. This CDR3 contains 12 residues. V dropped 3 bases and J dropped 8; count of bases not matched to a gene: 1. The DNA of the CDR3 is TGTGCCAGCAGCGCGGGGGGGCATGAGCAGTTCTTC. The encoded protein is CASSAGGHEQFF.

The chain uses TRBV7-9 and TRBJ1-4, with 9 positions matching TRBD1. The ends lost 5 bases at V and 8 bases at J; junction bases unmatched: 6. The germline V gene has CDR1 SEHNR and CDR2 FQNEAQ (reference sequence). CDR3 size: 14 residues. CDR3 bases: TGTGCCAGCAGCAAACAGGGGGCTTGGGAAAAACTGTTTTTT. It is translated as CASSKQGAWEKLFF.

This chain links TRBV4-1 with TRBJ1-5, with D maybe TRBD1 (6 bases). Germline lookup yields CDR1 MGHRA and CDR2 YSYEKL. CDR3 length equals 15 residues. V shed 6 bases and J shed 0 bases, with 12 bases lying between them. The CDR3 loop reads CASRRDTTSNQPQHF. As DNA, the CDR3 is TGCGCCAGCAGACGGGACACCACTAGCAATCAGCCCCAGCATTTT.

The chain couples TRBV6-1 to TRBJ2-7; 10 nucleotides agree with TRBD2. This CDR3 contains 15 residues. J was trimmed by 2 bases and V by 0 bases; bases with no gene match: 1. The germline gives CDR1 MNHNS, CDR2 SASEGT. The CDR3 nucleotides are TGTGCCAGCAGTGAAGCGCTAGCGGGAGCCTACGAGCAGTACTTC. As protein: CASSEALAGAYEQYF.

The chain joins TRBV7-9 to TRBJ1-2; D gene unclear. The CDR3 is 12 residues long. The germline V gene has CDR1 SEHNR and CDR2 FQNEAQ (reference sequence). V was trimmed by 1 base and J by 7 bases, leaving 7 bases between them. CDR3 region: CASSLEEGGYTF. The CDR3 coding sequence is TGTGCCAGCAGCTTAGAGGAGGGTGGCTACACCTTC.

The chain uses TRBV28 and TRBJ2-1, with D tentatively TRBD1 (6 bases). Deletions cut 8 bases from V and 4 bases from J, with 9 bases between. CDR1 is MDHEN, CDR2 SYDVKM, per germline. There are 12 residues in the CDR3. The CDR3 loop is CASLGGYNEQFF. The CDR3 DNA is TGTGCCAGCTTAGGGGGTTACAATGAGCAGTTCTTC.

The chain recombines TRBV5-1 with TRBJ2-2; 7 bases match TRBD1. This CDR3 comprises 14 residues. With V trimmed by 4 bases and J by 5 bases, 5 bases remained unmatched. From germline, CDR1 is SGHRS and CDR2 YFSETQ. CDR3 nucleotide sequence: TGCGCCAGCAGCCCAGACAGGGAAACCGGGGAGCTGTTTTTT. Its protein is CASSPDRETGELFF.

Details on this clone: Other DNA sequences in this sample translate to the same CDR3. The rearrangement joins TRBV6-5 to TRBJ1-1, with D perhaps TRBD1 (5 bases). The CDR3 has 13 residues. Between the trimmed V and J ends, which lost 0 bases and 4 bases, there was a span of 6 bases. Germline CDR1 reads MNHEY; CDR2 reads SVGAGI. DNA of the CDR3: TGTGCCAGCAGTTACTCCGGGGGCACTGAAGCTTTCTTT. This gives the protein CASSYSGGTEAFF.

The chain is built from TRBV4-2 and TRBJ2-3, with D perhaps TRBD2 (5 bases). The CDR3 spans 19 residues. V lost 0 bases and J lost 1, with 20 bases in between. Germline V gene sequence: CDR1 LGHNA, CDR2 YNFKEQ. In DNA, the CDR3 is TGTGCCAGCAGCCAAGAAAGGCTAGCCACCACAAGACGCACAGATACGCAGTATTTT. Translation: CASSQERLATTRRTDTQYF.

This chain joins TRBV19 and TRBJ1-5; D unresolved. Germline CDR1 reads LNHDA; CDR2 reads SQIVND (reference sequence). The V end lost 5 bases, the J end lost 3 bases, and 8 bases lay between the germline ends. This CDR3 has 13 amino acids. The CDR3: CASSGEANQPQHF. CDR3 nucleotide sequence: TGTGCCAGTAGTGGGGAGGCCAATCAGCCCCAGCATTTT.

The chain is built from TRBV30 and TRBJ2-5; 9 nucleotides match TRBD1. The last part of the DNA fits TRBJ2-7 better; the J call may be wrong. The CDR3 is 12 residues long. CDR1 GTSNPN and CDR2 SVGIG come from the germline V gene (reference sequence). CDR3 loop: CAWGQGSYEQYF. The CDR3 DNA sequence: TGTGCCTGGGGACAGGGGTCCTACGAGCAGTACTTC.

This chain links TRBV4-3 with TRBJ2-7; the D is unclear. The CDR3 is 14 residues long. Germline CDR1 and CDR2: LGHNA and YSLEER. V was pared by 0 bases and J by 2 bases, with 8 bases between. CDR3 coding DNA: TGCGCCAGCAGCCAAGATTTGACAACCTACGAGCAGTACTTC. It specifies CASSQDLTTYEQYF.